This T cell receptor beta chain was identified during a study of spatial heterogeneity in lung cancer (dated by TCRdb to between 2017 and 2020). Regarding the research as a whole: Beta-chain transcripts were consistently detected in greater numbers than alpha-chain transcripts, which likely reflected higher beta-chain transcript abundance. At surgery, 200 to 250 tumor regions, 63 to 70 matched nontumor lung samples and 56 PBMC samples were TCR-sequenced for both alpha and beta chains. In the raw uncorrected reads, each unique combination of TCR and UMI appeared more than ten times on average. The study linked features of the TCR repertoire to counts of nonsynonymous mutations, which were determined by whole-exome sequencing of tumor tissue. In non-small cell lung cancer, the study made a quantitative comparison of TCR alpha and beta repertoires among multiple tumor regions, matched nontumor lung and blood. Here is what the overall study found, with its caveats: Additional single-cell paired TCR alpha and beta sequencing was considered necessary to confirm, at a functional level, the hypothesis that regional TCRs recognize regional mutations. Ubiquitous expanded tumor TCRs showed up in blood more often at tumor resection than at routine follow-up.

Libraries were prepared through 5' RACE. The sample was run on a NextSeq 500. In the TCR library protocol, a unique molecular identifier was attached to each TCR cDNA molecule so that PCR and sequencing errors could be corrected. The original pipeline was this. TCR identification, UMI-based error correction and CDR3 extraction were performed with Decombinator tools. Expanded TCRs were defined as those above a frequency of 2 per 1,000, corresponding to the top 1% of the tumor frequency distribution. Rényi diversity was computed with the R vegan package after subsampling each repertoire 100 times to 5,000 TCRs. CDR3 similarity networks were built from amino acid triplet string-kernel similarity, with CDR3s being connected when pairwise similarity was above 0.82. The public reads were quality trimmed at Q25 with fastp and then assembled into clones with MiXCR by TCRdb, keeping productive beta chains. CDR3 protein sequences are deduplicated, and each keeps its most common genes and DNA. These V and J calls originate from TCRdb's pipeline instead of the authors' own analysis. This sample has 3,000 to 3,500 distinct CDR3 sequences in its table, and around two fifths of those were observed once. About 80% of the sample belongs to the ten largest clones.

The time point label, read with the paper, signifies: sample taken at primary tumor resection. TCR sequencing used whole RNA extracted from tumor and nontumor lung tissue, or from cryopreserved PBMC samples, without cell sorting. Samples were obtained from about 75 patients with early-stage, untreated non-small cell lung cancer from the lung TRACERx cohort. Patients were selected for TCR sequencing only if sufficient RNA was available from at least two tumor regions. This clonotype was counted only a few times. Which antigen it targets is not known. Base qualities are not recorded, but no much larger clone differs from it by a single base. The CDR3 has 17 amino acids, counting the end cysteine and phenylalanine. The read is trimmed to its CDR3 DNA, 51 bases read in frame from base 1. Trimming removed 1 base from V and 0 bases from J, leaving 14 bases between the germline ends. Via the germline V gene, CDR1 is SGHNT and CDR2 YENEEA.

The material was PBMCs, obtained at surgery. The sequence links TRBV11-3 to TRBJ2-3, with no reliable assignment of the D segment. The receptor comes from a male donor with early-stage non-small cell lung cancer. The sequenced DNA: TGTGCCAGCAGCTTAGTTTTGGCAGGCTTAAGCACAGATACGCAGTATTTT. It encodes CASSLVLAGLSTDTQYF.